This T cell receptor beta chain was captured in a study of T cells in Graves' hyperthyroidism and ophthalmopathy. Study-wide results and caveats: Onset of ophthalmopathy came a median around 7.1 months after the model predicted it.

Template material for amplifying TCR beta CDR3 regions consisted of RNA transcripts. RT-PCR in the first round (using the HTBI primer set) targeted the TCR CDR3. TCRdb re-analysed the multiplex PCR reads in MiXCR, keeping a single row per CDR3 protein. There are about 580,000 distinct CDR3 sequences in the sample; approximately 15% occur only once, and about 5.8% lies in the top ten. The hyperthyroidism was newly diagnosed and had lasted under 2 months; the patients were aged 18 to 65. Patients with uncontrolled infections, other autoimmune diseases, pregnancy or lactation were excluded. Clinical symptoms, serum thyroxine, TRAb, thyroid ultrasound and orbital computed tomography informed diagnoses. Germline assignment: CDR1 DFQATT and CDR2 SNEGSKA (reference sequence). V was clipped by 5 bases and J by 2 bases; unmatched bases: 3. The CDR3 has 14 amino acids. This clonotype was seen at least ten times. Its target is not known.

This TCR derives from a woman younger than 45 with Graves' hyperthyroidism that later progressed to Graves' ophthalmopathy. The sample consisted of blood. The gene calls are TRBV20-1 and TRBJ2-1, with TRBD2 identical over 10 bases. The CDR3 nucleotides are TGCAGTGCTTCTAGCGGGAGCCCCTACAATGAGCAGTTCTTC. This encodes CSASSGSPYNEQFF.